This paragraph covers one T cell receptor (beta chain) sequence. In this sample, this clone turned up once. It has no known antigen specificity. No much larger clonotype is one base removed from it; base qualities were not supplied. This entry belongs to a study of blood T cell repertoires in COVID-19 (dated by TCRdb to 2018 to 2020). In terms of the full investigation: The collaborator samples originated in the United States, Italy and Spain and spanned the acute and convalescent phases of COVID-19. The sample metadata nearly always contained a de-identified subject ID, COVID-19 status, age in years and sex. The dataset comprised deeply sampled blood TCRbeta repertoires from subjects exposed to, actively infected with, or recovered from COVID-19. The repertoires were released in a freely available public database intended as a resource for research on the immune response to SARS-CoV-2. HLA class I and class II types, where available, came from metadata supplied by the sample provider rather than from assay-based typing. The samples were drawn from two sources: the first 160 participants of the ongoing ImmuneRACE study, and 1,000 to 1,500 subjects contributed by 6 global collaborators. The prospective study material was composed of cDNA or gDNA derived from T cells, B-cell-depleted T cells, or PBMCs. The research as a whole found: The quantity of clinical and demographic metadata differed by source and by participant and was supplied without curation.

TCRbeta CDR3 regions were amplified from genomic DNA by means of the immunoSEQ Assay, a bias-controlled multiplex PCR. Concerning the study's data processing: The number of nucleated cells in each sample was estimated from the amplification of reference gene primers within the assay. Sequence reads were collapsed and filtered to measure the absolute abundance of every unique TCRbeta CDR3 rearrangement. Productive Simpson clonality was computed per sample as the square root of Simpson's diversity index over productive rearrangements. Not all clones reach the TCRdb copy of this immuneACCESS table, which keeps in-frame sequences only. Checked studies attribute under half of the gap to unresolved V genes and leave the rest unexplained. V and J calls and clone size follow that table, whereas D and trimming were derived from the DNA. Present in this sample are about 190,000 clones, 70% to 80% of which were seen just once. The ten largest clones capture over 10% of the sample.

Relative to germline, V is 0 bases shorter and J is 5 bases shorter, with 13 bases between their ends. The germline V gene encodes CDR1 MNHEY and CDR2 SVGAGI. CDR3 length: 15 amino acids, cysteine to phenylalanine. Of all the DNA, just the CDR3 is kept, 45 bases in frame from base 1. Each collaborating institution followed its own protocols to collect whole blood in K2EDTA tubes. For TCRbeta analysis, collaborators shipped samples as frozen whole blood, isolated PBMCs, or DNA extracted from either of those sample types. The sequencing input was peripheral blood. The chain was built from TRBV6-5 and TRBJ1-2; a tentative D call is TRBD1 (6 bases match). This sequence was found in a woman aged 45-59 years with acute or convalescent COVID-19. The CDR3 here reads CASSYSRGGRYGYTF. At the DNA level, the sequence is TGTGCCAGCAGTTACTCGAGGGGGGGAAGATATGGCTACACCTTC.